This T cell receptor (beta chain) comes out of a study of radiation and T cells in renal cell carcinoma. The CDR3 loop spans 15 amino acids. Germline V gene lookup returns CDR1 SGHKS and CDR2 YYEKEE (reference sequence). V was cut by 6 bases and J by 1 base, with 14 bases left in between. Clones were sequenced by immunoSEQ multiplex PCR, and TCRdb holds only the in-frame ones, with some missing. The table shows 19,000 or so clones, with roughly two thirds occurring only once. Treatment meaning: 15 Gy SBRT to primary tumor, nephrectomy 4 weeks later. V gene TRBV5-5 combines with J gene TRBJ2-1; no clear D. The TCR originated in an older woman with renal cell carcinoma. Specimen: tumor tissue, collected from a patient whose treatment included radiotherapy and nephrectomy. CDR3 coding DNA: TGTGCCAGCAAGAAAGGAGTCTCATCCTACAATGAGCAGTTCTTC. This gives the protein CASKKGVSSYNEQFF.